Sequencing of this T cell receptor (beta chain) was carried out in a study of CD8 T cells in ankylosing spondylitis. MiXCR, run by TCRdb on the 5' RACE reads, gives a single entry per CDR3 protein. The sample includes roughly 230,000 distinct CDR3 sequences, 15% to 20% of them seen just once. Germline assignment: CDR1 SGHAT and CDR2 FQDESV (reference sequence). The V gene lost 7 bases and the J gene lost 2 bases, with 18 bases spanning the gap. The CDR3 covers 15 residues. This chain joins TRBV11-1 and TRBJ2-7; possible D gene TRBD2, 5 bases. The sequenced sample was blood, either unsorted or a sorted T cell fraction (not recorded which). The source of this sequence is a male donor with ankylosing spondylitis or in good health (not recorded which). The CDR3 is CASTSGRWEPYEQYF. The DNA of the CDR3 is TGTGCCAGCACCAGCGGCCGATGGGAACCCTACGAGCAGTACTTC.